The T cell receptor (beta chain) described here comes from a study of Graves' ophthalmopathy and Graves' hyperthyroidism. Study-level points and caveats: Both an approximately 68% sensitivity and an approximately 79% specificity characterized the model's predictions of ophthalmopathy progression. In blood appeared most of the expanded thyroid clonotypes whose frequency exceeded 0.001.

The diagnostic workup employed clinical symptoms, serum thyroxine, TRAb, thyroid ultrasound and orbital computed tomography. The CDR3 sequence is 14 residues long. J was trimmed by 5 bases and V by 2 bases; bases with no gene match: 6. In germline, CDR1 is KGHSH, CDR2 LQKENI. As the template, RNA transcripts were used to amplify TCR beta CDR3 regions. RT-PCR was first run with HTBI primers, then multiplex PCR in a second round. TCRdb ran MiXCR on the multiplex PCR reads and lists one entry per CDR3 protein. Among 200,000 to 300,000 distinct CDR3 sequences, approximately 42% were seen once, and the ten largest hold approximately 44%. A note on this clonotype: Its matching antigen is unknown.

The rearrangement joins TRBV18 to TRBJ2-7; TRBD1 matches 7 bases. The specimen was peripheral blood. The sequence came from an adult man with Graves' ophthalmopathy. CDR3 in amino acids: CASSPMQGDDEQYF. The CDR3 DNA sequence: TGTGCCAGCTCACCAATGCAGGGGGACGACGAGCAGTACTTC.